These T cell receptor beta chains were read from a single sample in a study of Graves' ophthalmopathy and Graves' hyperthyroidism. In TCRdb, the multiplex PCR reads were re-called with MiXCR into one record per CDR3 protein. The sample includes a few hundred thousand distinct CDR3 sequences, roughly 14% of them seen just once. Sequenced sample: peripheral blood. The origin of the receptors is a woman between 18 and 30 years old with stable Graves' hyperthyroidism. CDR3s include the opening cysteine and the closing phenylalanine or tryptophan. The D gene is left open where the match is weak. The size entry is marked missing in some rows and otherwise reads once, few, many or a size class.

V: TRBV29-1; size: .; D: .; J: TRBJ2-7; DNA: TGCAGCGCCACCGGGAACGAGCAGTACTTC; CDR3: CSATGNEQYF
V: TRBV6-2/TRBV6-3; size: few; D: .; J: TRBJ2-1; DNA: TGTGCCAGCAAATCAACAACCGGGGGCTCCTACAATGAGCAGTTCTTC; CDR3: CASKSTTGGSYNEQFF
V: TRBV19; size: many; D: TRBD1; J: TRBJ1-2; DNA: TGTGCCAGTAGCCCATGGGACAGTAACTATGGCTACACCTTC; CDR3: CASSPWDSNYGYTF
V: TRBV10-3; size: .; D: .; J: TRBJ1-2; DNA: TGTGCCATCAGGACAGGCACCAGACCTAACTATGGCTACACCTTC; CDR3: CAIRTGTRPNYGYTF
V: TRBV6-1; size: many; D: .; J: TRBJ2-7; DNA: TGTGCCAGCAGTGATGGGGTGGGGGGCAGCTACGAGCAGTACTTC; CDR3: CASSDGVGGSYEQYF
V: TRBV5-1; size: many; D: .; J: TRBJ1-1; DNA: TGCGCCAGCAGCTTTTGGGGGCAGGACACTGAAGCTTTCTTT; CDR3: CASSFWGQDTEAFF
V: TRBV4-1; size: many; D: TRBD1; J: TRBJ1-5; DNA: TGCGCCAGCAGCCCGGACAGGGATCAGCCCCAGCATTTT; CDR3: CASSPDRDQPQHF
V: TRBV5-6; size: few; D: TRBD1; J: TRBJ1-2; DNA: TGTGCCAGCATCTCGACAGGGGGCTATGGCTACACCTTC; CDR3: CASISTGGYGYTF
V: TRBV6-1; size: .; D: .; J: TRBJ1-2; DNA: TGTGCCAGCAGTGTTGGGACGGCCCTTGGGGGTGGCTACACCTTC; CDR3: CASSVGTALGGGYTF
V: TRBV6-1; size: .; D: .; J: TRBJ1-1; DNA: TGTGCCAGCAGTGAAAGGCAGGAGACTGAAGCTTTCTTT; CDR3: CASSERQETEAFF
V: TRBV20-1; size: many; D: .; J: TRBJ2-7; DNA: TGCAGTGCTAGAGATACAGGGCCCTACGAGCAGTACTTC; CDR3: CSARDTGPYEQYF
V: TRBV6-1; size: once; D: TRBD1; J: TRBJ1-2; DNA: TGTGCCAGCAGAGACCTGACAGGGGTCTTCTATGGCTACACCTTC; CDR3: CASRDLTGVFYGYTF
V: TRBV12-3/TRBV12-4; size: many; D: .; J: TRBJ1-6; DNA: TGTGCCAGCAGTTCGGACGGGGACGCGGCACCCCTCCACTTT; CDR3: CASSSDGDAAPLHF
V: TRBV18; size: few; D: TRBD2; J: TRBJ2-7; DNA: TGTGCCAGCTCACCCCGACTAGCGGGGGGAAACGAGCAGTACTTC; CDR3: CASSPRLAGGNEQYF
V: TRBV11-2; size: once; D: TRBD2; J: TRBJ2-7; DNA: TGTGCCAGCAGCTTAGGTTCCCTAGCGGGGCTACGATACGAGCAGTACTTC; CDR3: CASSLGSLAGLRYEQYF
V: TRBV7-6; size: many; D: TRBD2; J: TRBJ2-2; DNA: TGTGCCAGCAGCCACCGGGGGGAGAACACCGGGGAGCTGTTTTTT; CDR3: CASSHRGENTGELFF
V: TRBV2; size: few; D: .; J: TRBJ1-2; DNA: TGTGCCAGCAACCGGGACTCTAACTATGGCTACACCTTC; CDR3: CASNRDSNYGYTF
V: TRBV12-3/TRBV12-4; size: many; D: TRBD1; J: TRBJ2-7; DNA: TGTGCCAGCAGTGGGACAGGGGGCGAGCAGTACTTC; CDR3: CASSGTGGEQYF
V: TRBV7-2; size: many; D: .; J: TRBJ2-5; DNA: TGTGCCAGCAGTCCCGAGGGGGGGGGTCAAGAGACCCAGTACTTC; CDR3: CASSPEGGGQETQYF
V: TRBV20-1; size: .; D: .; J: TRBJ2-5; DNA: TGCAGTGCTAGACAACAGGTGCCCCAAGAGACCCAGTACTTC; CDR3: CSARQQVPQETQYF
V: TRBV4-1; size: few; D: .; J: TRBJ2-5; DNA: TGCGCCAGCAGCCAGACGTACCAAGAGACCCAGTACTTC; CDR3: CASSQTYQETQYF
V: TRBV7-9; size: .; D: TRBD2; J: TRBJ2-5; DNA: TGTACCAGCGATGAAGCGGGGAGTCAAGAGACCCAGTACTTC; CDR3: CTSDEAGSQETQYF
V: TRBV2; size: .; D: .; J: TRBJ1-5; DNA: TGTGCCGGCAGGGGTGGACAGCGCAATCAGCCCCAGCATTTT; CDR3: CAGRGGQRNQPQHF
V: TRBV20-1; size: many; D: TRBD2; J: TRBJ2-7; DNA: TGCAGTGCTAGACCTGCCCCGGGGAGCGGGGTCTTCTCCTACGAGCAGTACTTC; CDR3: CSARPAPGSGVFSYEQYF
V: TRBV7-2; size: many; D: .; J: TRBJ1-6; DNA: TGTGCCAGCAGTTTCGAGCTCTCCTATAATTCACCCCTCCACTTT; CDR3: CASSFELSYNSPLHF
V: TRBV20-1; size: many; D: .; J: TRBJ1-1; DNA: TGCAGTGCTAAGGTCCAAAACACTGAAGCTTTCTTT; CDR3: CSAKVQNTEAFF
V: TRBV3-1; size: few; D: .; J: TRBJ1-6; DNA: TGTGCCAGCAGCCAAGAAGGGGGAGGTTCACCCCTCCACTTT; CDR3: CASSQEGGGSPLHF
V: TRBV29-1; size: .; D: TRBD1; J: TRBJ2-7; DNA: TGCAGCGTTGAGGAGACAGGGTTCAGCGAGCAGTACTTC; CDR3: CSVEETGFSEQYF
V: TRBV6-5; size: many; D: .; J: TRBJ1-3; DNA: TGTGCCAGCAGTTACTCGAGTCGCTCTGGAAACACCATATATTTT; CDR3: CASSYSSRSGNTIYF
V: TRBV11-2; size: many; D: TRBD1; J: TRBJ1-2; DNA: TGTGCCAGCAGCCTAGACAGGGCTGGGTACACCTTC; CDR3: CASSLDRAGYTF
V: TRBV15; size: many; D: .; J: TRBJ2-2; DNA: TGTGCCACCAGCAGACGGGGGCGCACCGGGGAGCTGTTTTTT; CDR3: CATSRRGRTGELFF
V: TRBV6-1; size: many; D: TRBD1; J: TRBJ1-3; DNA: TGTGCCAGCAGCCGCAGGGGGGGCGTTGGGGGAAACACCATATATTTT; CDR3: CASSRRGGVGGNTIYF
V: TRBV2; size: many; D: TRBD1; J: TRBJ1-1; DNA: TGTGCCAGCAGTGAAGGAAGGGGGCAGGCTTTCTTT; CDR3: CASSEGRGQAFF
V: TRBV2; size: many; D: .; J: TRBJ1-1; DNA: TGTGCCAGCAAAGGTAGGACTGAAGCTTTCTTT; CDR3: CASKGRTEAFF
V: TRBV20-1; size: many; D: .; J: TRBJ1-1; DNA: TGCAGTGCTAGACCCCCAGGGACCACTGAAGCTTTCTTT; CDR3: CSARPPGTTEAFF
V: TRBV6-2/TRBV6-3; size: many; D: .; J: TRBJ2-7; DNA: TGTGCCAGCAGTTCCCCGGGTGATTCGGACGAGCAGTACTTC; CDR3: CASSSPGDSDEQYF
V: TRBV10-3; size: .; D: .; J: TRBJ1-1; DNA: TGTGCCATCAGTGAAAGGTGGTACACTGAAGCTTTCTTT; CDR3: CAISERWYTEAFF
V: TRBV6-2/TRBV6-3; size: many; D: TRBD1; J: TRBJ1-2; DNA: TGTGCCAGCAGCTACGAGACAGGGGGCTCGTATGGCTACACCTTC; CDR3: CASSYETGGSYGYTF
V: TRBV7-3; size: .; D: TRBD1; J: TRBJ1-5; DNA: TGTGCCAGCAGCTCCGCCGGGACAGGGAGTCAGCCCCAGCATTTT; CDR3: CASSSAGTGSQPQHF
V: TRBV6-5; size: many; D: .; J: TRBJ2-5; DNA: TGTGCCAGCAGTTACTCCGTAACAGGATACCAAGAGACCCAGTACTTC; CDR3: CASSYSVTGYQETQYF
V: TRBV7-8; size: .; D: .; J: TRBJ1-2; DNA: TGTGCCAGCTCCGCCGGCAGAATACTTAATACTAACTATGGCTACACCTTC; CDR3: CASSAGRILNTNYGYTF
V: TRBV9; size: many; D: .; J: TRBJ2-7; DNA: TGTGCCAGCAGCGTGAGACACAGCTCCTACGAGCAGTACTTC; CDR3: CASSVRHSSYEQYF
V: TRBV5-1; size: .; D: .; J: TRBJ2-7; DNA: TGCATCAGCAGCTCCGGGACTGTCACTAGCGAGCAGTACTTC; CDR3: CISSSGTVTSEQYF
V: TRBV7-8; size: .; D: .; J: TRBJ1-6; DNA: TGTGCCAGCAGCTTAGAGGGACGGACGGCGGGTAATTCACCCCTCCACTTT; CDR3: CASSLEGRTAGNSPLHF
V: TRBV6-2/TRBV6-3; size: many; D: .; J: TRBJ1-1; DNA: TGTGCCAGCAGGGATTTGACAGGAGACACTGAAGCTTTCTTT; CDR3: CASRDLTGDTEAFF
V: TRBV6-5; size: many; D: .; J: TRBJ1-2; DNA: TGTGCCAGCAGTTACTCGGGCGGGGGGCGCGGCTATGGCTACACCTTC; CDR3: CASSYSGGGRGYGYTF
V: TRBV12-3/TRBV12-4; size: many; D: .; J: TRBJ2-5; DNA: TGTGCCAGCAGTTTATCAACAGAGACCCAGTACTTC; CDR3: CASSLSTETQYF
V: TRBV24-1; size: many; D: .; J: TRBJ1-5; DNA: TGTGCCACCAGTGGCCAGCAAGTGTTGCAGCCCCAGCATTTT; CDR3: CATSGQQVLQPQHF
V: TRBV5-4; size: few; D: .; J: TRBJ2-5; DNA: TGTGCCAGCAGCTTTGACCAGCCAGAGACCCAGTACTTC; CDR3: CASSFDQPETQYF
V: TRBV2; size: many; D: TRBD1; J: TRBJ1-1; DNA: TGTGCCAGCAGACCGGGACAGGGCCTCGCGAACACTGAAGCTTTCTTT; CDR3: CASRPGQGLANTEAFF
V: TRBV12-3/TRBV12-4; size: many; D: .; J: TRBJ2-6; DNA: TGTGCCAGCAGTTTCGTGGGCCCAAGCTCTGGGGCCAACGTCCTGACTTTC; CDR3: CASSFVGPSSGANVLTF
V: TRBV9; size: many; D: TRBD1; J: TRBJ2-5; DNA: TGTGCCAGCAGCGCCCGGGACAGAGAGATCGAGACCCAGTACTTC; CDR3: CASSARDREIETQYF
V: TRBV7-3; size: many; D: .; J: TRBJ2-4; DNA: TGTGCCAGCAGCTTAACAGGTCCTGGGGACATTCAGTACTTC; CDR3: CASSLTGPGDIQYF
V: TRBV5-1; size: many; D: .; J: TRBJ2-7; DNA: TGCGCCAGCAGCTCGGGACTTTCGCCCTACGAGCAGTACTTC; CDR3: CASSSGLSPYEQYF
V: TRBV7-3; size: .; D: .; J: TRBJ1-1; DNA: TGTGCCAGCAGCTTACTCGGTATCTTGAACACTGAAGCTTTCTTT; CDR3: CASSLLGILNTEAFF
V: TRBV7-2; size: many; D: .; J: TRBJ2-7; DNA: TGTGCCAGCAGTCAAGACTTCCCCTACGAGCAGTACTTC; CDR3: CASSQDFPYEQYF
V: TRBV6-1; size: many; D: TRBD1; J: TRBJ2-5; DNA: TGTGCCAGCAGGAGTCATGAGGGGGCCACAGGGGAGACCCAGTACTTC; CDR3: CASRSHEGATGETQYF
V: TRBV2; size: many; D: .; J: TRBJ2-7; DNA: TGTGCCAGCAGTGAAGTTGGCAGGGCGGGCGAGCAGTACTTC; CDR3: CASSEVGRAGEQYF
V: TRBV11-2; size: .; D: TRBD2; J: TRBJ2-7; DNA: TGTGCCAGCAGCTTAGGAGGGTCGGGAGGGCCAGGTTACGAGCAGTACTTC; CDR3: CASSLGGSGGPGYEQYF